The clone carrying this T cell receptor (beta chain) was detected once. What it binds is not known. The entry originates in a study of brain T cells in children with intractable seizures. Notes on the study in general: Patients' HCMV serostatus was unknown; virus specificity rests on CDR3 similarity alone.

Here immunoSEQ multiplex PCR was the method, and the copy in TCRdb shows in-frame clones only, minus some. This sample carries 50,000 to 80,000 clones, approximately 95% of them seen once, and the ten largest clones take roughly 0.38%. The CDR3 is 13 residues long. Between the trimmed V and J ends, which lost 1 base and 8 bases, there was a span of 11 bases. CDR1 is SGHAT, CDR2 FQNNGV, per germline. This receptor was identified in a boy under two years old with focal cortical dysplasia and intractable seizures. The sequencing here drew on peripheral blood, taken at surgery. The chain is built from TRBV11-2 and TRBJ1-2; D is possibly TRBD1 (5 bases). The CDR3 sequence: CASSLAWGFGYTF. The CDR3 coding sequence is TGTGCCAGCAGCTTAGCTTGGGGGTTCGGCTACACCTTC. The complete variable domain, with remaining parts taken from reference TRBV11-2 and TRBJ1-2, reads EAGVAQSPRYKIIEKRQSVAFWCNPISGHATLYWYQQILGQGPKLLIQFQNNGVVDDSQLPKDRFSAERLKGVDSTLKIQPAKLEDSAVYLCASSLAWGFGYTFGSGTRLTVV.